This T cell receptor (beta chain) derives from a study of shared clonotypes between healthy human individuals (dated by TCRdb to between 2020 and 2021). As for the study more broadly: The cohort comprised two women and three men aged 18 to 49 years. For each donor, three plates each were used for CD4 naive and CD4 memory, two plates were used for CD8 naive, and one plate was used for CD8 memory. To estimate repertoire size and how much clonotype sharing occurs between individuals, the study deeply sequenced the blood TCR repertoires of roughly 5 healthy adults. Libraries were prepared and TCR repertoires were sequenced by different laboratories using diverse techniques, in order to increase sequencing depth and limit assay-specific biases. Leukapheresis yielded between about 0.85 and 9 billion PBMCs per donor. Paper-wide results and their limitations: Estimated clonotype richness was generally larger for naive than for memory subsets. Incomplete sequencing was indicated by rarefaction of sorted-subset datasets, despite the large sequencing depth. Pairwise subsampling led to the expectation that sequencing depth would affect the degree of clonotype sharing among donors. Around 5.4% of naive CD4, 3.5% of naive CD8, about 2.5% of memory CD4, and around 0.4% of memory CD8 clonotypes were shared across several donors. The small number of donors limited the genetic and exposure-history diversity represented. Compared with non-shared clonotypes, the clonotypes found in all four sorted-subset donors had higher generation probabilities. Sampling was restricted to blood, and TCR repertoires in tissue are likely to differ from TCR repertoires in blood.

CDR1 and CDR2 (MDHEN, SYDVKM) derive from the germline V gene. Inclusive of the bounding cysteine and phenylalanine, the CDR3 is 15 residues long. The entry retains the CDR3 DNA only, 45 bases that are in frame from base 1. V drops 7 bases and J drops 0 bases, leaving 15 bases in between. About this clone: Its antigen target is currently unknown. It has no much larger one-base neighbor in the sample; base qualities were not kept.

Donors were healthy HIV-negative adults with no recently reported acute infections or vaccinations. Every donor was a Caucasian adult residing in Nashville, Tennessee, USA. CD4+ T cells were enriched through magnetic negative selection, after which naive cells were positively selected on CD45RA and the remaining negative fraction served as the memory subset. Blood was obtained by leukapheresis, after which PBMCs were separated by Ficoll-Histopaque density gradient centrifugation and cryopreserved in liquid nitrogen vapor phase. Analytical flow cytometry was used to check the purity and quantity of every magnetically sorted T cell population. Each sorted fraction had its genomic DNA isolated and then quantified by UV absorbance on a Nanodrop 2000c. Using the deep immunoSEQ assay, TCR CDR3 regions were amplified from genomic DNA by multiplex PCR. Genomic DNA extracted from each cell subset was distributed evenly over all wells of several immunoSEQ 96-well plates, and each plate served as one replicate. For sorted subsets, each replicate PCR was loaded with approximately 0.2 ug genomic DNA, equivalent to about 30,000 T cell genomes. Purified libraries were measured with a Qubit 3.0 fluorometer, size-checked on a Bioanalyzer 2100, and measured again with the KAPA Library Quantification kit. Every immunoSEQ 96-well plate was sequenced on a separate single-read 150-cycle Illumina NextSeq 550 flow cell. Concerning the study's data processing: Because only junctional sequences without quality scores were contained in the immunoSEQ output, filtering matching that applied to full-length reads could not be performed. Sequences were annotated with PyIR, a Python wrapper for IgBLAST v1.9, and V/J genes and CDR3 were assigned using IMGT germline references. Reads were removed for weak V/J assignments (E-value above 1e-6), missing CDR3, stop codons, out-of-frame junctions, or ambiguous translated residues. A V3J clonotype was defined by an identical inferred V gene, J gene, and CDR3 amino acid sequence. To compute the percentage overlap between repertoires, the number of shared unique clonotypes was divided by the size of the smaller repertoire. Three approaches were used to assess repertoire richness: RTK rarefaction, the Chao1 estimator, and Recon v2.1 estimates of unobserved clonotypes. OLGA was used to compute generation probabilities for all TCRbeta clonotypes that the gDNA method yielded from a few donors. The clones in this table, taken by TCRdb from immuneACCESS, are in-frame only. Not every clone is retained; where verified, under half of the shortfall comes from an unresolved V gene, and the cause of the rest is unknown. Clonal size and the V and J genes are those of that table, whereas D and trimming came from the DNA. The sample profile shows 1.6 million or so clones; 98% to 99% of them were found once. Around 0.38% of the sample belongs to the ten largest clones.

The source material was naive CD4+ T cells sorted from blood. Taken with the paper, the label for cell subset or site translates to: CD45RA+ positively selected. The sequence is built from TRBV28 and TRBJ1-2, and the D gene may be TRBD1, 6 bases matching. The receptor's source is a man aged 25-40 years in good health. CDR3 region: CASTRPGTTNYGYTF. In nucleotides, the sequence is TGTGCCAGCACCCGTCCCGGGACAACTAACTATGGCTACACCTTC.